These 21 T cell receptor beta chains were sequenced from one sample in a study of blood T cell repertoires in COVID-19. Data came from immunoSEQ multiplex PCR; TCRdb stores just in-frame clones and leaves some out. The sample has some 400,000 clones; about 89% are singletons. Input material: peripheral blood. These TCRs come from a woman aged 25-40 years with COVID-19, enrolled during active disease.

This chain joins TRBV30 and TRBJ2-3; unclear D gene. The CDR3 consists of 14 residues. Germline V CDR1 and CDR2: GTSNPN, SVGIG (reference sequence). V was cut by 0 bases and J by 2 bases, with 9 bases left in between. The CDR3 region has the DNA TGTGCCTGGAGTGTAAACCGGTTCACAGATACGCAGTATTTT. This encodes CAWSVNRFTDTQYF.

The rearrangement uses TRBV29-1 and TRBJ2-2; a weak D match, TRBD2 (5 bases). The germline CDR1 and CDR2 sequences are SQVTM and ANQGSEA. The ends were cut back, 4 bases at V and 5 bases at J, with 8 bases in the middle. This CDR3 contains 12 residues. CDR3 in DNA: TGCAGCGTTGTTGGGGAGACCGGGGAGCTGTTTTTT. This translates into CSVVGETGELFF.

This sequence joins TRBV5-4 and TRBJ2-7, with 13 bases lining up with TRBD2. Germline V gives CDR1 SGHNT, CDR2 YYREEE (reference sequence). With V trimmed by 2 bases and J by 2 bases, 7 bases remained unmatched. This CDR3 comprises 17 residues. The CDR3: CASSFAPGTSGTYEQYF. DNA of the CDR3: TGTGCCAGCAGCTTTGCTCCCGGGACTAGCGGGACCTACGAGCAGTACTTC.

The V call is TRBV7-2, the J call TRBJ2-5; 7 bases agree with TRBD1. V was pared by 1 base and J by 2 bases, with 4 bases of the junction left unmatched. Germline V gene lookup returns CDR1 SGHTA and CDR2 FQGNSA. The CDR3 spans 15 residues. This CDR3 is CASSLVQGRQETQYF. CDR3 DNA: TGTGCCAGCAGCTTAGTACAGGGGCGGCAAGAGACCCAGTACTTC.

The chain recombines TRBV27 with TRBJ1-6, with D tentatively TRBD1 (6 bases). The CDR3 runs to 17 residues. Germline CDR1 reads MNHEY; CDR2 reads SMNVEV (reference sequence). The V end was cut by 2 bases, the J end by 7 bases, with 18 bases between. The CDR3 spells CASSLRFSQGRNSPLHF. The DNA of the CDR3 is TGTGCCAGCAGTTTAAGGTTCAGCCAGGGGCGGAATTCACCCCTCCACTTT.

The chain is built from TRBV18 and TRBJ2-3; the match to TRBD2 covers 12 bases. V shed 3 bases, J shed 7 bases, and the junction held 8 bases outside the gene matches. The germline V gene encodes CDR1 KGHSH and CDR2 LQKENI. The CDR3 runs to 16 residues. DNA of the CDR3: TGTGCCAGCTCACCCCGGACTAGCGGGAAGGGAAATACGCAGTATTTT. Amino acids: CASSPRTSGKGNTQYF.

This clone was recorded only once. As DNA, the CDR3 is TGCAGTGGGATGGAGGAACGGAAGCAGTTCTTC. This gives the protein CSGMEERKQFF. The chain has TRBV20-1 and TRBJ2-1; perhaps TRBD2 as D (5 bases). Per the germline V gene, CDR1 is DFQATT and CDR2 is SNEGSKA (reference sequence). Deletions cut 7 bases from V and 11 bases from J, with 15 bases between. CDR3 length: 11 residues.

The chain couples TRBV2 to TRBJ2-7; 15 bases match TRBD2. The CDR3 runs 15 residues. Germline assignment: CDR1 SNHLY and CDR2 FYNNEI. V shed 1 base, J shed 9 bases, and the junction held 4 bases outside the gene matches. The CDR3 here is CASSEGTSGRAPQYF. The CDR3 DNA is TGTGCCAGCAGTGAAGGGACTAGCGGGAGGGCCCCGCAGTACTTC.

J is TRBJ2-3 and V is TRBV28; 8 bases map to TRBD1. The V gene's germline CDR1 is MDHEN and CDR2 SYDVKM. The CDR3 has 12 amino acids. Trimming removed 1 base from V and 10 bases from J; junction bases left unmatched: 1. The CDR3 protein is CASSLLQGAQYF. The CDR3 nucleotides are TGTGCCAGCAGTTTATTACAGGGGGCGCAGTATTTT.

The chain links TRBV2 to TRBJ1-1; tentative D call: TRBD1 (6 bases). CDR3 length equals 14 residues. The V gene lost 5 bases and the J gene lost 2 bases, with 12 bases spanning the gap. Germline assignment: CDR1 SNHLY and CDR2 FYNNEI. CDR3 protein: CASSKDRYNTEAFF. In DNA form, the CDR3 reads TGTGCCAGCAGTAAGGACAGATATAACACTGAAGCTTTCTTT. The full variable domain, its missing parts supplied by reference TRBV2 and TRBJ1-1, is EPEVTQTPSHQVTQMGQEVILRCVPISNHLYFYWYRQILGQKVEFLVSFYNNEISEKSEIFDDQFSVERPDGSNFTLKIRSTKLEDSAMYFCASSKDRYNTEAFFGQGTRLTVV.

The chain combines TRBV5-5 with TRBJ2-3; 16 positions match TRBD2. After removal of 4 bases from V and 6 bases from J, the junction contained 8 bases not matched to a gene. CDR1 and CDR2 from the germline V gene are SGHKS and YYEKEE (reference sequence). The CDR3 length is 17 residues. CDR3 nucleotides: TGTGCCAGCAGCCGAATACCGGGACTAGCGGGAGGGGATACGCAGTATTTT. The encoded protein is CASSRIPGLAGGDTQYF.

The V and J genes are TRBV25-1 and TRBJ2-1; 7 nucleotides agree with TRBD2. This CDR3 spans 15 amino acids. V was clipped by 6 bases and J by 5 bases; unmatched bases: 10. CDR1 is MGHDK, CDR2 SYGVNS, per germline. CDR3 bases: TGTGCCAGCAGGGCACCCCAGCGGGGAGACAATGAGCAGTTCTTC. Translating it yields CASRAPQRGDNEQFF.

This chain links TRBV12-3 or TRBV12-4 with TRBJ2-1; D unclear. There are 11 residues in the CDR3. The V end lost 7 bases, the J end lost 4 bases, and 5 bases lay between the germline ends. Written as DNA, the CDR3 is TGTGCCAGCATTCTGTACAATGAGCAGTTCTTC. It translates to CASILYNEQFF.

The genes are TRBV6-5 and TRBJ1-1; 8 bases fit TRBD1. This CDR3 has 15 amino acids. Germline CDR1 reads MNHEY; CDR2 reads SVGAGI. Trimming cost V 0 bases and J 0 bases; bases outside gene matches: 0. CDR3 sequence: CASSYSTGVNTEAFF. The CDR3 region has the DNA TGTGCCAGCAGTTACTCGACAGGGGTGAACACTGAAGCTTTCTTT.

This clone turned up a few times. The chain employs TRBV19 and TRBJ1-1; TRBD1 matches 7 bases. The V and J ends lost 9 bases and 0 bases, in that order; junction bases with no gene match: 10. This CDR3 spans 15 amino acids. Germline V gives CDR1 LNHDA, CDR2 SQIVND (reference sequence). The CDR3 loop reads CASKTGSLMNTEAFF. For the CDR3, the DNA is TGTGCCAGCAAGACAGGGAGCCTAATGAACACTGAAGCTTTCTTT.

The chain uses TRBV28 and TRBJ2-1, with 10 bases aligning to TRBD2. V lost 11 bases to trimming and J lost 4 bases; unmatched junction nucleotides: 8. CDR1 is MDHEN, CDR2 SYDVKM, per germline. The CDR3 has 14 amino acids. The CDR3 region has the DNA TGTGCCTCCCAGGGGGGACTAGCGTACAATGAGCAGTTCTTC. It encodes CASQGGLAYNEQFF.

V gene TRBV7-9 combines with J gene TRBJ2-1; 8 nucleotides align to TRBD1. V shed 5 bases and J 7 bases; nucleotides not matched to a gene: 10. The germline CDR1 and CDR2 sequences are SEHNR and FQNEAQ (reference sequence). The CDR3 consists of 15 residues. In nucleotides, the CDR3 is TGTGCCAGCAGCCTAGACAGGGGAGGATTGAATGAGCAGTTCTTC. Protein product: CASSLDRGGLNEQFF.

The chain uses TRBV19 and TRBJ2-5; the D is unclear. Germline CDR1 and CDR2: LNHDA and SQIVND (reference sequence). V shed 1 base and J shed 2 bases, with 5 bases lying between them. The CDR3 has 13 amino acids. The CDR3 region has the DNA TGTGCCAGTAGTATAGCCGCGCAAGAGACCCAGTACTTC. It translates to CASSIAAQETQYF.

The V gene is TRBV2, the J gene TRBJ2-3, with 7 bases matching TRBD2. Trimming at V came to 5 bases and at J to 1 base, leaving 6 bases not matched to a gene. The CDR3 totals 15 residues. From germline, CDR1 is SNHLY and CDR2 FYNNEI. The CDR3 here is CASSLLAEGTDTQYF. The CDR3 bases are TGTGCCAGCAGTCTGCTAGCGGAAGGCACAGATACGCAGTATTTT.

The genes are TRBV18 and TRBJ2-7; TRBD2 aligns across 7 bases. V dropped 2 bases and J dropped 6; count of bases not matched to a gene: 10. Germline V gives CDR1 KGHSH, CDR2 LQKENI. The CDR3 extends over 15 amino acids. CDR3 sequence: CASSPTSDGFREQYF. The CDR3 bases are TGTGCCAGCTCACCAACTAGCGACGGATTCCGCGAGCAGTACTTC.

This clone was seen only once. This sequence joins TRBV5-6 and TRBJ2-7; 10 bases are shared with TRBD2. Germline CDR1 SGHDT, CDR2 YYEEEE. Trimming took 0 bases from V and 5 from J; bases not matched to a gene: 5. The CDR3 runs 15 residues. CDR3 loop: CASSLALAGVDEQYF. The CDR3 DNA sequence: TGTGCCAGCAGCTTGGCTCTAGCGGGAGTTGACGAGCAGTACTTC.